The entry below gives a single T cell receptor beta chain sequence along with its context. Its antigen is as yet unknown. Sequenced by immunoSEQ multiplex PCR; TCRdb stores in-frame clones only, minus some. The profile shows some 69,000 clones, roughly 75% of them singletons. Culture lasted 10 days before CD4+ T cell isolation. Either the mRNA-1273 or the BNT162b2 vaccine was given to participants as two doses. This sample was taken from a study of vaccination effects on CD4 cells after COVID-19. At the level of the study: ViraFEST expansion of antigen-specific CD4+ T cells with viral peptide pools preceded sequencing. Findings and limits, study-wide: Early post-infection timepoints were absent, and convalescent patients were few. In vaccinees who were healthy, merely 1 out of 255 vaccine-induced clones cross-reacted with common cold coronaviruses.

In germline, CDR1 is MNHEY, CDR2 SMNVEV (reference sequence). This CDR3 is 15 amino acids long. The trim removed 5 bases at V and 2 bases at J, leaving 6 bases unmatched. The clonotype comes from a human donor who received a COVID-19 vaccine. The sequences come from CD4+ T cells from PBMCs cultured without peptide, collected after COVID-19 vaccination. This sequence joins TRBV27 and TRBJ2-5, with 9 bases identical to TRBD2. For the CDR3, the DNA is TGTGCCAGCAGTCATGGGACTAGCCGACAAGAGACCCAGTACTTC. It translates to CASSHGTSRQETQYF.